The clone carrying this T cell receptor (beta chain) was picked up many times. Its antigen is still unknown. The CDR3 runs 15 residues. Germline CDR1 and CDR2: LGHNA and YSLEER. The J segment lost 8 bases and the V segment lost 4 bases, leaving 12 bases of the junction unmatched. Stated time point: patch test 2, 6 weeks after DPC sensitization. The treatment here: therapeutic diphenylcyclopropenone sensitization with weekly scalp DPC. The starting material, unfractionated whole blood, was used for total RNA extraction. This entry comes from a study of human T cells and chemical hapten exposure. General observations from the study: Expanded TCRs made up significantly more big CDR3 similarity clusters than controls did.

In the source study's methods: Samples had a median of roughly 100,000 TCRs, ranging roughly 20,000 to 690,600. MiXCR, applied by TCRdb to the RACE reads, yields one record per CDR3 protein. What appears here as the V and J calls and clone size reflects TCRdb's work, not the paper's. Seen here are some 54,000 distinct CDR3 sequences, around 9.5% observed once, and the top ten hold under 2%. The material was whole blood, obtained in connection with sensitization to the hapten diphenylcyclopropenone (DPC). The chain combines TRBV4-3 with TRBJ1-2; 8 bases are a match to TRBD1. The sequence was obtained from a woman aged 50 to 65 with alopecia areata. Some clones in this sample may be carry-over from other donors' samples. The CDR3 DNA reads TGCGCCAGCAGCCTTCAGACAGGGGTTCAGGAAGGCTACACCTTC. The encoded protein is CASSLQTGVQEGYTF.